The text below deals with one T cell receptor (beta chain). This sample stems from a study of blood T cell repertoires in COVID-19. Overall study context: Donors in the United States, Italy and Spain gave samples during acute or convalescent COVID-19.

Per the authors' pipeline: Amplification of reference gene primers provided the estimated nucleated cell counts. Produced via immunoSEQ multiplex PCR; TCRdb's table is partial and in-frame only. V and J calls and clone size are those listed in that table; D and trimming were worked out from the DNA. The sample lists 250,000 to 300,000 clones, roughly 91% occurring once. The CDR3 covers 17 residues. V was shortened by 4 bases and J by 3 bases, with 18 bases between the two germline ends. Germline V gene data show CDR1 as LGHDT and CDR2 as YNNKEL (reference sequence). Source material: PBMCs or T cells enriched from blood (not recorded which). The chain couples TRBV3-1 (or the pseudogene TRBV3-2) to TRBJ2-2; D perhaps matches TRBD2 (6 bases). The origin of this receptor is a woman aged 55-75 years in a cohort exposed to, infected with or recovered from COVID-19 (not recorded which). CDR3 bases: TGTGCCAGCAGCCCCCTCAACCCGGGACTGGACACCGGGGAGCTGTTTTTT. It encodes CASSPLNPGLDTGELFF.